Listed here are 15 T cell receptor beta chains from one sample, sequenced in a study of T cells after yellow fever vaccination. One entry per CDR3 protein results from TCRdb running MiXCR on the 5' RACE reads. Of around 610,000 distinct CDR3 sequences detected, approximately 12% appear once; the ten largest clones hold about 14%. Sequences were derived from PBMCs, sampled on the day of the yellow fever booster vaccination. The receptors originated from a man aged 30 to 45 who received the YFV17D yellow fever vaccine.

This clonotype was counted a few times. This chain links TRBV11-3 with TRBJ2-7; 13 bases align to TRBD2. Germline lookup yields CDR1 SGHNT and CDR2 YENEEA. Trimming removed 0 bases from V and 3 bases from J; junction bases left unmatched: 2. CDR3 length: 16 amino acids. The CDR3 coding sequence is TGTGCCAGCAGCTTAGAGGGACTAGCGGGACGCTACGAGCAGTACTTC. Its protein product is CASSLEGLAGRYEQYF.

This clonotype turned up a few times. The chain couples TRBV7-8 to TRBJ1-2; D remains unclear. The CDR3 has 14 amino acids. Trimming removed 4 bases from V and 4 bases from J, with 13 bases in between. Germline-derived CDR1 and CDR2 are SGHVS and FQNEAQ. This CDR3 is CASSSQPGGYGYTF. The CDR3 DNA follows: TGTGCCAGCAGCTCCCAGCCGGGCGGCTATGGCTACACCTTC. The full variable domain, completed using reference TRBV7-8 and TRBJ1-2, is GAGVSQSPRYKVAKRGQDVALRCDPISGHVSLFWYQQALGQGPEFLTYFQNEAQLDKSGLPSDRFFAERPEGSVSTLKIQRTQQEDSAVYLCASSSQPGGYGYTFGSGTRLTVV.

Only a few counts were recorded for this clonotype. This sequence joins TRBV29-1 and TRBJ2-5; possible D gene TRBD2, 6 bases. In germline, CDR1 is SQVTM, CDR2 ANQGSEA. The CDR3 sequence is 14 residues long. Written as DNA, the CDR3 is TGCAGTGTGTTCGGGGGAGTTGGTATTGAGACCCAGTACTTC. This translates into CSVFGGVGIETQYF. Full variable domain (remainder filled in from reference TRBV29-1 and TRBJ2-5): SAVISQKPSRDICQRGTSLTIQCQVDSQVTMMFWYRQQPGQSLTLIATANQGSEATYESGFVIDKFPISRPNLTFSTLTVSNMSPEDSSIYLCSVFGGVGIETQYFGPGTRLLVL.

This clonotype has a handful of counts. CDR3 DNA: TGTGCCAGCAGTGAGGTCGGGGCGGGACACGTAAGGGAGACCCAGTACTTC. Residues: CASSEVGAGHVRETQYF. This chain connects TRBV6-1 to TRBJ2-5; TRBD1 or TRBD2 may be the D gene (6 bases each). Per germline, CDR1 MNHNS and CDR2 SASEGT. The ends were cut back, 3 bases at V and 5 bases at J, with 22 bases in the middle. This CDR3 is 17 amino acids long.

This clonotype was detected a few times. The chain is built from TRBV12-3 or TRBV12-4 and TRBJ2-1; 14 bases match TRBD2. The CDR3 is 15 amino acids. The V and J ends lost 5 bases and 12 bases, in that order; junction bases with no gene match: 9. CDR3 residues: CASSRGLAGGGGQFF. DNA for the CDR3: TGTGCCAGCAGTCGCGGACTAGCGGGAGGAGGAGGGCAGTTCTTC.

V usage is TRBV6-1 and J usage is TRBJ2-2; 10 positions match TRBD1. The germline gives CDR1 MNHNS, CDR2 SASEGT. Trimming cost V 8 bases and J 6 bases; bases outside gene matches: 15. The CDR3 has 17 amino acids. CDR3 nucleotides: TGTGCCAGCTTCCCCGCCAACGACGGGACAGGGGCCGGGGAGCTGTTTTTT. Amino acid sequence: CASFPANDGTGAGELFF.

The rearrangement joins TRBV10-3 to TRBJ2-5; D gene ambiguous. The V gene's germline CDR1 is ENHRY and CDR2 SYGVKD. The V and J ends lost 8 bases and 2 bases respectively, with 9 bases between them. The CDR3 has 12 residues. The CDR3 bases are TGTGCCATCGCGGCGGCTCAAGAGACCCAGTACTTC. It specifies CAIAAAQETQYF.

The table lists this clonotype with a few counts. The chain is built from TRBV12-5 and TRBJ1-1; possible D gene TRBD1, 6 bases. V lost 2 bases and J lost 11, with 12 bases in between. The CDR3 covers 12 residues. Germline CDR1 reads LGHNT; CDR2 reads FRNRAP. CDR3 region: CASGLNYRDAFF. The CDR3 DNA is TGTGCTAGTGGTTTGAATTACAGGGACGCTTTCTTT.

This chain connects TRBV29-1 to TRBJ2-5; no firm D call. Deletions cut 5 bases from V and 1 base from J, with 11 bases between. Germline V lookup: CDR1 SQVTM, CDR2 ANQGSEA. The length of the CDR3 is 13 residues. As DNA, the CDR3 is TGCAGCGTTATACCTGGCCCCCAAGAGACCCAGTACTTC. This gives the protein CSVIPGPQETQYF.

CDR3 protein: CASSGWGQARDTQYF. CDR3 DNA: TGTGCCAGCAGTGGCTGGGGACAGGCTAGAGATACGCAGTATTTT. The chain uses TRBV28 and TRBJ2-3; 8 bases align to TRBD1. This CDR3 comprises 15 residues. Trimming cost V 5 bases and J 5 bases; bases outside gene matches: 9. The germline gives CDR1 MDHEN, CDR2 SYDVKM.

The chain links TRBV2 to TRBJ2-3; no clear D gene. Trimming took off 4 bases at V and 6 bases at J, with 5 bases between the two ends. The CDR3 extends over 11 amino acids. Germline V CDR1 and CDR2: SNHLY, FYNNEI. The DNA for the CDR3 is TGTGCCAGCAGTGTCTCGGATACGCAGTATTTT. Its protein product is CASSVSDTQYF.

The CDR3 sequence: CASSFAFLNTEAFF. The DNA of the CDR3 is TGCGCCAGCAGCTTTGCGTTCTTGAACACTGAAGCTTTCTTT. The gene calls are TRBV5-1 and TRBJ1-1; no definite D call. The V end was cut by 2 bases, the J end by 0 bases, with 8 bases between. The CDR3 has 14 residues. Germline V lookup: CDR1 SGHRS, CDR2 YFSETQ.

In this sample, this clonotype turned up a few times. CDR3 sequence (DNA): TGCAGCCCCAAGGCTAGCGGACACAATGAGCAGTTCTTC. This gives the protein CSPKASGHNEQFF. The V call is TRBV20-1, the J call TRBJ2-1; 7 nucleotides agree with TRBD2. Germline V CDR1 and CDR2: DFQATT, SNEGSKA (reference sequence). The CDR3 runs 13 residues.

CDR3 protein: CASSPTQQETQYF. CDR3 in DNA: TGTGCCAGCTCACCAACACAGCAAGAGACCCAGTACTTC. The V call is TRBV18, the J call TRBJ2-5; D gene uncertain. The CDR3 runs to 13 residues. Deletions cut 2 bases from V and 2 bases from J, with 6 bases between. From germline, CDR1 is KGHSH and CDR2 LQKENI.

This clonotype was seen a handful of times. The gene calls are TRBV4-3 and TRBJ2-2; D unresolved. Germline CDR1 LGHNA, CDR2 YSLEER. The CDR3 runs 17 residues. V was shortened by 2 bases and J by 4 bases, with 17 bases between the two germline ends. DNA for the CDR3: TGCGCCAGCAGCCAAAACCGCCAAGTCTCGGGCACCGGGGAGCTGTTTTTT. Translation gives CASSQNRQVSGTGELFF.